This paragraph covers one T cell receptor beta chain sequence. Produced via immunoSEQ multiplex PCR; TCRdb's table is partial and in-frame only. This repertoire shows more than 95,000 clones, 60% to 85% found once; its top ten account for approximately 5.6%. The CDR3 has 12 amino acids. Germline V CDR1 and CDR2: LNHNV, YYDKDF (reference sequence). Trimming pared 2 bases from V and 7 bases from J, leaving 9 bases between. This sample stems from a study of blood T cell repertoires in COVID-19. V gene TRBV15 combines with J gene TRBJ2-7; D may be TRBD2 (5 bases). The sample consisted of peripheral blood. The receptor comes from a man in his 70s with acute or convalescent COVID-19. Here the CDR3 DNA reads TGTGCCACCAGCAGACCCCCGGGGGAGCAGTACTTC. It translates to CATSRPPGEQYF.